The 2 T cell receptor beta chains reported below all come from one sample, sequenced in a study of blood T cell repertoires in COVID-19 (dated by TCRdb to 2019 to 2021). The library was generated by the immunoSEQ multiplex PCR assay. TCRdb limited this immuneACCESS table to in-frame rearrangements with V and J called. A share of clones is missing; checked studies link under half to unresolved V genes, and the rest is unexplained. The sample profile shows around 320,000 clones; roughly 87% of them were found once. The top ten clonotypes cover roughly 2.3% of the sample. Sequenced: peripheral blood. These receptors were taken from a man younger than 35 with active or convalescent COVID-19.

This clone was recorded only once. Different DNA sequences within this sample yield the same CDR3. The CDR3 region is CSANRGYEQYF. CDR3 bases: TGCAGTGCAAACAGGGGGTACGAGCAGTACTTC. The gene calls are TRBV20-1 and TRBJ2-7, with 8 bases aligning to TRBD1. The CDR3 is 11 amino acids. With V trimmed by 6 bases and J by 4 bases, 2 bases remained unmatched. Germline CDR1 is DFQATT and CDR2 is SNEGSKA (reference sequence).

This chain uses TRBV9 with TRBJ2-5; tentative D call: TRBD2 (5 bases). Per the germline V gene, CDR1 is SGDLS and CDR2 is YYNGEE. This CDR3 is built from 13 residues. Trimming stripped 0 bases from V and 5 bases from J, with 8 bases between. CDR3 sequence reads: CASSVGRWETQYF. CDR3 bases: TGTGCCAGCAGCGTAGGGAGGTGGGAGACCCAGTACTTC. The entire variable domain, with the rest obtained from reference TRBV9 and TRBJ2-5, is as follows: DSGVTQTPKHLITATGQRVTLRCSPRSGDLSVYWYQQSLDQGLQFLIQYYNGEERAKGNILERFSAQQFPDLHSELNLSSLELGDSALYFCASSVGRWETQYFGPGTRLLVL.